One TCR beta chain is described in this entry. The antigen is not known. This may stem from a read error, because a much larger clone lies one nucleotide away. The data belong to a study of T cell repertoires in cytomegalovirus infection. About the study: Matching HLA type and CMV infection were both indicated by public TCR beta signatures.

Study results and caveats: Frequencies of public TCR beta families were cumulated, and this identified carriers of CMV plus the relevant HLA. Predominance within the ex vivo response was attributable to HLA-C-restricted CMV-specific TCR beta clonotypes.

Germline assignment: CDR1 SGHVT and CDR2 SQSDAQ. The CDR3 is made up of 14 amino acids. MiXCR, run by TCRdb on the reads, gives a single entry per CDR3 protein. The table records 100,000 or so distinct CDR3 sequences, less than 25% of them present only once. The clonotype originates from a human donor in good health (CMV status not recorded). Some clones in this sample may be carry-over from other donors' samples. This chain joins TRBV7-4 and TRBJ2-7; no clear D gene. Sequences were obtained from CD8+ T cells from PBMCs. The CDR3 nucleotides read TGTGCCAGCAGCTTACATGACGGAACCTACGAGCTGTACTTC. Amino acids: CASSLHDGTYELYF.